These 27 T cell receptor beta chains were sequenced from one sample in a study of vaccination effects on CD4 cells after COVID-19. Sequencing followed a ViraFEST assay step that expanded antigen-specific CD4+ T cells with viral peptide pools. With about 9 days of culture completed, CD4+ T cells were isolated. Nucleocapsid antibody tests were negative, and the vaccine recipients had no prior SARS-CoV-2 infection. Antigens for these TCRs are unknown. Profiled with immunoSEQ multiplex PCR; TCRdb holds only in-frame clones, not every one. The sample yields 37,000 or so clones, about three fifths seen once. Sequenced here: CD4+ T cells from PBMCs cultured with HCoV-OC43 spike peptides, sampled before COVID-19 vaccination. The subset was: HCoV-OC43 spike overlapping peptide pool stimulation. All receptors come from a human donor who received a COVID-19 vaccine.

The table lists this clone with a few counts. The chain uses TRBV9 and TRBJ2-3, with unresolved D. V lost 7 bases and J lost 0, with 9 bases in between. The germline V gene has CDR1 SGDLS and CDR2 YYNGEE. CDR3 length: 13 residues. The CDR3 sequence is CASYRPSTDTQYF. CDR3 in DNA: TGTGCCAGCTACAGACCTAGCACAGATACGCAGTATTTT.

Turning to this clone: Relative to the germline gene, one junction end is altered; a read error may explain this. This sequence joins TRBV2 and TRBJ2-7; D not resolved. Germline V gene lookup returns CDR1 SNHLY and CDR2 FYNNEI. The CDR3 loop spans 12 amino acids. The CDR3 protein is CASSEEFSRRDF. CDR3 in DNA: TGTGCCAGCAGTGAAGAGTTCTCACGACGGGACTTC.

The V and J genes are TRBV13 and TRBJ1-1; D is unclear. V was cut by 1 base and J by 4 bases, with 13 bases left in between. This CDR3 comprises 15 residues. CDR1 and CDR2 (germline): PRHDT, FYEKMQ (reference sequence). CDR3 sequence (DNA): TGTGCCAGCAGCTTAGTGACGTCCAGAGGCACTGAAGCTTTCTTT. Translation gives CASSLVTSRGTEAFF.

The gene calls are TRBV3-1 (or the pseudogene TRBV3-2) and TRBJ2-5; D ambiguous. CDR3 length equals 12 residues. Germline V lookup: CDR1 LGHDT, CDR2 YNNKEL (reference sequence). The V gene lost 4 bases and the J gene lost 4 bases, with 7 bases spanning the gap. CDR3 nucleotide sequence: TGTGCCAGCAGCCTCTGGCCAGAGACCCAGTACTTC. As protein: CASSLWPETQYF.

This chain links TRBV6-5 with TRBJ2-5, with D perhaps matching TRBD1 or TRBD2 (6 bases each). Germline CDR1 reads MNHEY; CDR2 reads SVGAGI. V lost 6 bases to trimming and J lost 5 bases, with 13 bases between them. The CDR3 runs to 13 residues. In nucleotides, the CDR3 is TGTGCCAGCAGAAGGGGGGCAAGGGAGACCCAGTACTTC. The encoded protein is CASRRGARETQYF.

The chain joins TRBV20-1 to TRBJ2-1; a weak D match, TRBD2 (5 bases). The CDR3 consists of 11 residues. Germline CDR1 DFQATT, CDR2 SNEGSKA (reference sequence). V lost 7 bases and J 5 bases, leaving 9 bases between the germline ends. CDR3: CSGGQNNEQFF. The CDR3 coding sequence is TGCAGTGGCGGGCAGAACAATGAGCAGTTCTTC.

The rearrangement uses TRBV5-1 and TRBJ2-2; D is possibly TRBD1 (5 bases). Germline-derived CDR1 and CDR2 are SGHRS and YFSETQ. V shed 0 bases and J shed 7 bases, with 10 bases lying between them. The CDR3 spans 14 residues. Here the CDR3 reads CASSLVPGIGELFF. For the CDR3, the DNA is TGCGCCAGCAGCTTGGTGCCAGGGATCGGGGAGCTGTTTTTT.

V gene TRBV6-6 combines with J gene TRBJ2-3; 9 nucleotides agree with TRBD2. Germline lookup yields CDR1 MNHNY and CDR2 SVGAGI (reference sequence). The CDR3 has 17 residues. V was pared by 5 bases and J by 6 bases, with 15 bases of the junction left unmatched. The CDR3 DNA follows: TGTGCCAGCAGTCCCCGCAGTCGGCGGGGGGGCGTCGATACGCAGTATTTT. It translates to CASSPRSRRGGVDTQYF.

J is TRBJ1-5 and V is TRBV6-5, with D perhaps matching TRBD1 (6 bases). There are 15 residues in the CDR3. The V gene's germline CDR1 is MNHEY and CDR2 SVGAGI. With 2 bases removed from V and 2 bases from J, the gap between germline ends came to 10 bases. The CDR3 spells CASSYGEGGNQPQHF. The CDR3 coding sequence is TGTGCCAGCAGTTACGGGGAGGGGGGCAATCAGCCCCAGCATTTT.

The table lists this clone with a count of one. The gene calls are TRBV7-9 and TRBJ1-1; 8 nucleotides agree with TRBD1. V gave up 6 bases and J gave up 0 bases; unmatched junction bases: 15. CDR3 length: 18 amino acids. CDR1 is SEHNR, CDR2 FQNEAQ, per germline (reference sequence). This chain's CDR3 is CASRIRTATGAMNTEAFF. CDR3 DNA: TGTGCCAGCAGGATCAGGACAGCGACAGGGGCGATGAACACTGAAGCTTTCTTT.

This sequence joins TRBV7-9 and TRBJ1-3, with D maybe TRBD1 (6 bases). The CDR3 contains 15 residues. The V end lost 1 base, the J end lost 3 bases, and 10 bases lay between the germline ends. CDR1 and CDR2 (germline): SEHNR, FQNEAQ (reference sequence). The CDR3 region is CASSLGGALGNTIYF. For the CDR3, the DNA is TGTGCCAGCAGCTTAGGGGGGGCCCTTGGAAACACCATATATTTT.

The rearrangement uses TRBV7-9 and TRBJ1-6; 9 positions agree with TRBD1. The CDR3 spans 16 residues. V gave up 2 bases and J gave up 9 bases; unmatched junction bases: 8. Germline V gene data show CDR1 as SEHNR and CDR2 as FQNEAQ (reference sequence). Written as DNA, the CDR3 is TGTGCCAGCAGCTTATCCTTTACAGGGGGCGGTTCACCCCTCCACTTT. Its protein product is CASSLSFTGGGSPLHF.

The V and J genes are TRBV11-3 and TRBJ1-1; D gene uncertain. The CDR3 totals 13 residues. Germline values: CDR1 SGHNT, CDR2 YENEEA. The V and J ends lost 1 base and 1 base respectively, with 4 bases between them. CDR3 coding DNA: TGTGCCAGCAGCTTAGGACAGAACACTGAAGCTTTCTTT. Translating it yields CASSLGQNTEAFF.

The chain carries TRBV5-1 and TRBJ1-6; a possible D gene is TRBD1 (6 bases). Germline CDR1 and CDR2: SGHRS and YFSETQ. The CDR3 sequence is 16 residues long. The V end lost 0 bases, the J end lost 10 bases, and 17 bases lay between the germline ends. CDR3 region: CASSLAPGASGSPLHF. The CDR3 DNA is TGCGCCAGCAGCTTGGCCCCAGGGGCTTCGGGGTCACCCCTCCACTTT.

CDR3: CASSLILAGYNEQFF. CDR3 nucleotide sequence: TGTGCCAGCAGCTTGATTCTAGCGGGGTACAATGAGCAGTTCTTC. The gene calls are TRBV5-6 and TRBJ2-1; 9 bases line up with TRBD2. J was trimmed by 4 bases and V by 1 base; bases with no gene match: 3. In germline, CDR1 is SGHDT, CDR2 YYEEEE. The CDR3 totals 15 residues.

A few counts support this clone. The chain joins TRBV6-5 to TRBJ1-6; 7 nucleotides line up with TRBD1. CDR3 size: 15 residues. Germline lookup yields CDR1 MNHEY and CDR2 SVGAGI. V shed 6 bases, J shed 7 bases, and the junction held 9 bases outside the gene matches. CDR3 bases: TGTGCCAGCAGCCCAACAGGGGTGGGCAATTCACCCCTCCACTTT. It is translated as CASSPTGVGNSPLHF.

This chain links TRBV9 with TRBJ2-5; TRBD1 aligns across 10 bases. Germline trimming cut 0 bases from V and 4 bases from J; bases unmatched to any gene: 0. CDR3 length: 14 residues. Germline CDR1 is SGDLS and CDR2 is YYNGEE. The CDR3 sequence: CASSVGDRGETQYF. CDR3 coding DNA: TGTGCCAGCAGCGTAGGGGACAGGGGAGAGACCCAGTACTTC.

The chain links TRBV18 to TRBJ1-1; 10 bases match TRBD1. Losses at the gene ends were 3 bases for V and 0 bases for J; bases not matched to a gene: 4. The CDR3 runs to 16 residues. Germline assignment: CDR1 KGHSH and CDR2 LQKENI. The DNA for the CDR3 is TGTGCCAGCTCACCGGCGGGACAGGGGATGAACACTGAAGCTTTCTTT. It is translated as CASSPAGQGMNTEAFF.

The V gene is TRBV5-6, the J gene TRBJ2-7; D call uncertain. The CDR3 spans 15 residues. The germline gives CDR1 SGHDT, CDR2 YYEEEE. Trimming removed 0 bases at V and 3 bases at J, with 13 bases between. CDR3 DNA: TGTGCCAGCAGCTTGGATCGGCGACCTCGCTACGAGCAGTACTTC. Residues: CASSLDRRPRYEQYF.

In its sample, this clone was seen a few times. The V call is TRBV2, the J call TRBJ1-5, with TRBD1 matching over 7 bases. The CDR3 consists of 15 residues. The V gene end was trimmed by 6 bases and the J gene end by 2 bases; junction bases not matched to a gene: 7. Germline CDR1 reads SNHLY; CDR2 reads FYNNEI. CDR3 residues: CASRLTGSGNQPQHF. Here the CDR3 DNA reads TGTGCCAGCAGATTGACAGGGTCTGGCAATCAGCCCCAGCATTTT. The full variable domain, its missing parts supplied by reference TRBV2 and TRBJ1-5, is EPEVTQTPSHQVTQMGQEVILRCVPISNHLYFYWYRQILGQKVEFLVSFYNNEISEKSEIFDDQFSVERPDGSNFTLKIRSTKLEDSAMYFCASRLTGSGNQPQHFGDGTRLSIL.

The table lists this clone with a few counts. The gene calls are TRBV5-5 and TRBJ2-2; D is possibly TRBD1 or TRBD2 (5 bases each). V was shortened by 0 bases and J by 3 bases, with 9 bases between the two germline ends. This CDR3 is 15 amino acids long. CDR1 SGHKS and CDR2 YYEKEE come from the germline V gene (reference sequence). The CDR3 sequence is CASSLAGPHTGELFF. CDR3 bases: TGTGCCAGCAGCTTGGCGGGACCGCACACCGGGGAGCTGTTTTTT.

This clone occurred a few times. The V call is TRBV10-1, the J call TRBJ2-3; TRBD2 aligns across 9 bases. V dropped 10 bases and J dropped 0; count of bases not matched to a gene: 5. The germline V gene has CDR1 WNHNN and CDR2 SYGVQD (reference sequence). The length of the CDR3 is 14 residues. In DNA form, the CDR3 reads TGCGCCAATAGCGGGGGTGATAGCACAGATACGCAGTATTTT. This gives the protein CANSGGDSTDTQYF.

This clone was counted a single time. The V call is TRBV10-3, the J call TRBJ2-5; 8 bases are a match to TRBD2. The germline V gene has CDR1 ENHRY and CDR2 SYGVKD. The CDR3 sequence is 13 residues long. With V trimmed by 4 bases and J by 4 bases, 2 bases remained unmatched. This CDR3 is CAISAAGVETQYF. CDR3 bases: TGTGCCATCAGTGCAGCGGGGGTAGAGACCCAGTACTTC.

The CDR3 DNA follows: TGTGCCAGCAGTCTGCAGGGCAATGTATACGAGCAGTACTTC. Amino acids: CASSLQGNVYEQYF. The chain employs TRBV6-5 and TRBJ2-7, with a tentative D call TRBD1 (5 bases). The CDR3 totals 14 residues. V was cut by 5 bases and J by 4 bases, with 15 bases left in between. Germline CDR1 reads MNHEY; CDR2 reads SVGAGI.

CDR3 in amino acids: CASSQDRGTEAFF. CDR3 DNA sequence: TGCGCCAGCAGCCAGGACAGGGGCACTGAAGCTTTCTTT. The chain couples TRBV4-1 to TRBJ1-1; 9 bases fit TRBD1. CDR3 length equals 13 residues. J was trimmed by 4 bases and V by 3 bases; bases with no gene match: 0. Germline loops: CDR1 MGHRA, CDR2 YSYEKL.

V usage is TRBV5-4 and J usage is TRBJ2-1; TRBD1 aligns across 7 bases. Germline CDR1 SGHNT, CDR2 YYREEE (reference sequence). The CDR3 runs 16 residues. Trimming removed 5 bases from V and 4 bases from J; junction bases left unmatched: 12. DNA of the CDR3: TGTGCCAGCAGTTACAAAGGGGGCGGACCTTACAATGAGCAGTTCTTC. It translates to CASSYKGGGPYNEQFF. Drawing the rest from reference TRBV5-4 and TRBJ2-1, the complete variable domain is ETGVTQSPTHLIKTRGQQVTLRCSSQSGHNTVSWYQQALGQGPQFIFQYYREEENGRGNFPPRFSGLQFPNYSSELNVNALELDDSALYLCASSYKGGGPYNEQFFGPGTRLTVL.

CDR3 sequence reads: CASIRGGANTEAFF. CDR3 nucleotide sequence: TGTGCCAGCATCCGGGGGGGAGCGAACACTGAAGCTTTCTTT. The chain employs TRBV6-5 and TRBJ1-1, with TRBD1 as a possible D gene (5 bases). Germline V lookup: CDR1 MNHEY, CDR2 SVGAGI. The V end lost 7 bases, the J end lost 1 base, and 13 bases lay between the germline ends. The CDR3 has 14 residues.